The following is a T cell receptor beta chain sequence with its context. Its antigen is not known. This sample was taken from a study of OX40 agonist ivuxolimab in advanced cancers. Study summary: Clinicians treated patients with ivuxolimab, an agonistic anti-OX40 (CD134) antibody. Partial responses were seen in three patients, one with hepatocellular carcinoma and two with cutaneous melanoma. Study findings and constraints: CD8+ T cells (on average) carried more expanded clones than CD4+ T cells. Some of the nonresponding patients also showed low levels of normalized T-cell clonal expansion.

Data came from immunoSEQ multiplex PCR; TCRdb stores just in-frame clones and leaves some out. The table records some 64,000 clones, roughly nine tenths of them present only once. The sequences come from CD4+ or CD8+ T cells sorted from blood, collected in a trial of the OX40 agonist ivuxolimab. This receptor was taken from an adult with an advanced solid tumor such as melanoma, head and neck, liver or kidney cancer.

The CDR3 spells CATSTGNSPLHF. Written as DNA, the CDR3 is TGTGCCACCAGCACAGGAAATTCACCCCTCCACTTT. The chain recombines TRBV15 with TRBJ1-6; the D is unclear. The CDR3 consists of 12 residues. With 4 bases removed from V and 7 bases from J, the gap between germline ends came to 5 bases. Germline CDR1 is LNHNV and CDR2 is YYDKDF (reference sequence). The full variable domain, its missing parts supplied by reference TRBV15 and TRBJ1-6, is DAMVIQNPRYQVTQFGKPVTLSCSQTLNHNVMYWYQQKSSQAPKLLFHYYDKDFNNEADTPDNFQSRRPNTSFCFLDIRSPGLGDTAMYLCATSTGNSPLHFGNGTRLTVT.